This entry features one T cell receptor (beta chain) sequence. The antigen remains unidentified. Investigators sorted each CD8+ T cell subset in triplicate, taking some 300,000 cells each time. The naive CD8+ gate required CD45RO-CCR7+CD27+CD95- phenotype. The authors prepared UMI-labeled TRB cDNA libraries by 5' RACE. TCRdb re-called the 5' RACE reads and shows each CDR3 protein once, DNA omitted. The sample totals 75,000 to 95,000 distinct CDR3 sequences. The sample is drawn from a study of CXCR3-negative and CXCR3-positive naive CD8 T cells. Study findings and constraints: Cryopreservation partially decreased CXCR3 expression, and most assays used fresh PBMCs. Hydrophobicity of TRB CDR3s was greater in CXCR3-positive naive cells than in CXCR3-negative naive cells.

Sequenced input: naive CXCR3- CD8+ T cells from blood. Stated subset: CD45RO-CCR7+CD27+CD95- naive CD8+ T cells lacking CXCR3 (TNR3-). This receptor was obtained from a human donor in good health. Some clones in this sample may be carry-over from other donors' samples.

The CDR3 loop reads CASSFLTGGVTEAFF. This chain uses TRBV13 with TRBJ1-1; there is no DNA to check the TCRdb D call of TRBD1. This CDR3 contains 15 residues. The germline gives CDR1 PRHDT, CDR2 FYEKMQ (reference sequence).